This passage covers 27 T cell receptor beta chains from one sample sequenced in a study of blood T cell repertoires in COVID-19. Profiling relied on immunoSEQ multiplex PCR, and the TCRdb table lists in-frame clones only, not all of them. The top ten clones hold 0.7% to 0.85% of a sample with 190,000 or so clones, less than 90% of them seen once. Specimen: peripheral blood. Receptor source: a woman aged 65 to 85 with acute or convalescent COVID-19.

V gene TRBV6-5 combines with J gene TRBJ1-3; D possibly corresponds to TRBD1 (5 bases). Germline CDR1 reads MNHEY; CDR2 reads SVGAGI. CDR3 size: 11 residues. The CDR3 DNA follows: TGTGCGACAGCTGTGGGGAACACCATATATTTT. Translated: CATAVGNTIYF.

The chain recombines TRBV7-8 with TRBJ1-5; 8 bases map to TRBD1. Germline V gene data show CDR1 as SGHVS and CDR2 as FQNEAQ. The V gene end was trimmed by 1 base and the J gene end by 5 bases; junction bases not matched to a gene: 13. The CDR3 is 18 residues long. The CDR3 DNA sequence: TGTGCCAGCAGCTTAGGGTCGGGACAGGTTTTTGGTTATCAGCCCCAGCATTTT. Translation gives CASSLGSGQVFGYQPQHF.

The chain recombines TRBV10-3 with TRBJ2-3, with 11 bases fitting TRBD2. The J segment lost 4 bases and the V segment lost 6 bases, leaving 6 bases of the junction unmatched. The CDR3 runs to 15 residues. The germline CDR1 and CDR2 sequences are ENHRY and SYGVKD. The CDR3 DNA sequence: TGTGCCATCAGAGGACTAGCGGGTTTTCCAGATACGCAGTATTTT. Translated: CAIRGLAGFPDTQYF.

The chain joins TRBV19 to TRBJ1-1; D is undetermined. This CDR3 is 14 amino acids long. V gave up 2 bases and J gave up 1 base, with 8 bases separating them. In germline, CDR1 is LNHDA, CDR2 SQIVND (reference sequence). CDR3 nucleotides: TGTGCCAGTAGTATATTGGCAGGGAACACTGAAGCTTTCTTT. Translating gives CASSILAGNTEAFF.

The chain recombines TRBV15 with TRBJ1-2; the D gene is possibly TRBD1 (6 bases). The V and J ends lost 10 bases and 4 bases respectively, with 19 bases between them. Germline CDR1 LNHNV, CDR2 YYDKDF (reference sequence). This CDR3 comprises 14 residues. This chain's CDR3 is CAIPGTSPGYGYTF. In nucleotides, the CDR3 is TGTGCCATCCCCGGGACAAGTCCTGGCTATGGCTACACCTTC.

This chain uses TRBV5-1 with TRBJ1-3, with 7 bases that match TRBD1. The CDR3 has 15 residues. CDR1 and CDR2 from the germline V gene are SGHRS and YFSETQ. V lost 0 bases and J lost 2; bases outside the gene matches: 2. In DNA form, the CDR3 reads TGCGCCAGCAGCTTGGAGACAGGGACTGGAAACACCATATATTTT. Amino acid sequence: CASSLETGTGNTIYF.

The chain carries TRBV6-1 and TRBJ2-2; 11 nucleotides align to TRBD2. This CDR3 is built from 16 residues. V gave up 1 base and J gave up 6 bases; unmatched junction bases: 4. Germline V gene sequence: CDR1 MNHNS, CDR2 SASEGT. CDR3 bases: TGTGCCAGCAGTGAAGGACTAGCGGGGAGTGCCGGGGAGCTGTTTTTT. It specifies CASSEGLAGSAGELFF.

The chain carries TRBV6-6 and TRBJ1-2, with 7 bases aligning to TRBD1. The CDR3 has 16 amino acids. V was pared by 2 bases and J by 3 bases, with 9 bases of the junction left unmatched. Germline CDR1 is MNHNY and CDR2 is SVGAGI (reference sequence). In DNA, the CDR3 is TGTGCCAGCAGTTACAAGACAGGGATCGCTTACTATGGCTACACCTTC. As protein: CASSYKTGIAYYGYTF.

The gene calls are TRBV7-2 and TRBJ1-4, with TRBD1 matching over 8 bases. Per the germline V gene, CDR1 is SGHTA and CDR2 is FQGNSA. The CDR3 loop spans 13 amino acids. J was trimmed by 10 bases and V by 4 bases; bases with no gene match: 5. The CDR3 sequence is CASSSRTGRKLFF. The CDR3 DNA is TGTGCCAGCAGCTCCCGGACAGGGAGAAAACTGTTTTTT. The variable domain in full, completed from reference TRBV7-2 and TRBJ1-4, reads GAGVSQSPSNKVTEKGKDVELRCDPISGHTALYWYRQSLGQGLEFLIYFQGNSAPDKSGLPSDRFSAERTGGSVSTLTIQRTQQEDSAVYLCASSSRTGRKLFFGSGTQLSVL.

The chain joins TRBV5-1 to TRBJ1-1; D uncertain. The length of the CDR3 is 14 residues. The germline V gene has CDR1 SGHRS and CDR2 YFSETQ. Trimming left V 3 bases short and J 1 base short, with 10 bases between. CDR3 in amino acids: CASSSGWSNTEAFF. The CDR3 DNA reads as TGCGCCAGCAGCTCCGGGTGGTCGAACACTGAAGCTTTCTTT. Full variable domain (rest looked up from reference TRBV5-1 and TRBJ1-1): KAGVTQTPRYLIKTRGQQVTLSCSPISGHRSVSWYQQTPGQGLQFLFEYFSETQRNKGNFPGRFSGRQFSNSRSEMNVSTLELGDSALYLCASSSGWSNTEAFFGQGTRLTVV.

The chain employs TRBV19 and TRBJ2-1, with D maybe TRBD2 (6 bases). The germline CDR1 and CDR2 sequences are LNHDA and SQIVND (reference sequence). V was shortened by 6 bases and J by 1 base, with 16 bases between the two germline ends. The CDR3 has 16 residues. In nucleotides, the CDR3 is TGTGCCAGTAGCCTCCATGGCGGGGTATCCTACAATGAGCAGTTCTTC. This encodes CASSLHGGVSYNEQFF. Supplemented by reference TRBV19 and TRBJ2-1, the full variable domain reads DGGITQSPKYLFRKEGQNVTLSCEQNLNHDAMYWYRQDPGQGLRLIYYSQIVNDFQKGDIAEGYSVSREKKESFPLTVTSAQKNPTAFYLCASSLHGGVSYNEQFFGPGTRLTVL.

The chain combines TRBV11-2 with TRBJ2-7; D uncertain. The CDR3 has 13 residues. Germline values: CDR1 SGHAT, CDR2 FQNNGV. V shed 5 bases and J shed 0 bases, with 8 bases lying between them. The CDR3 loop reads CASSLRSSYEQYF. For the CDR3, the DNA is TGTGCCAGCAGCCTAAGGAGCTCCTACGAGCAGTACTTC.

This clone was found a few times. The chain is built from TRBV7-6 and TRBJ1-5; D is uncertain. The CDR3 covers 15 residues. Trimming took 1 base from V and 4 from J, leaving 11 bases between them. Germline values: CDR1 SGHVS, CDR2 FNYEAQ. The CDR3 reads CASSLGIGGNQPQHF. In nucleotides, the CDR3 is TGTGCCAGCAGCTTAGGGATTGGAGGGAATCAGCCCCAGCATTTT. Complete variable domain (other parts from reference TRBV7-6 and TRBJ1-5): GAGVSQSPRYKVTKRGQDVALRCDPISGHVSLYWYRQALGQGPEFLTYFNYEAQQDKSGLPNDRFSAERPEGSISTLTIQRTEQRDSAMYRCASSLGIGGNQPQHFGDGTRLSIL.

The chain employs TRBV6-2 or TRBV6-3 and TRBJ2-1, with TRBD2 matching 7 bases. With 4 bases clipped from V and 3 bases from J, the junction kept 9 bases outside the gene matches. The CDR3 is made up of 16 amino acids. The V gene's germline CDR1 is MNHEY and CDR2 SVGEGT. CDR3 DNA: TGTGCCAGCAGTTTCCGGGCGGGAGAGAACTACAATGAGCAGTTCTTC. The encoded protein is CASSFRAGENYNEQFF.

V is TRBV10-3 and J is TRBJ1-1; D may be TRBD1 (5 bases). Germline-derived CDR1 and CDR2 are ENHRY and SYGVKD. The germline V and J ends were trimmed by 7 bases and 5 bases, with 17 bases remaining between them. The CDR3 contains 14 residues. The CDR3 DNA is TGTGCCATCACAATAGAGCAGGGAAAAACTGAAGCTTTCTTT. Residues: CAITIEQGKTEAFF.

The CDR3 region is CASSSLQGAGEAFF. The CDR3 coding sequence is TGTGCCAGCAGCTCCTTACAGGGGGCGGGTGAAGCTTTCTTT. The gene calls are TRBV7-9 and TRBJ1-1, with TRBD1 matching 9 bases. The CDR3 extends over 14 amino acids. The germline CDR1 and CDR2 sequences are SEHNR and FQNEAQ (reference sequence). With 4 bases clipped from V and 7 bases from J, the junction kept 7 bases outside the gene matches.

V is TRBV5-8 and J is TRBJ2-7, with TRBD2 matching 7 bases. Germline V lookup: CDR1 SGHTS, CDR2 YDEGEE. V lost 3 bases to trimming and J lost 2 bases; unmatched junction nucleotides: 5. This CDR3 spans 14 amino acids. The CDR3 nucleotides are TGTGCCAGCAGCTACCTAGCGGTCCCCTACGAGCAGTACTTC. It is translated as CASSYLAVPYEQYF.

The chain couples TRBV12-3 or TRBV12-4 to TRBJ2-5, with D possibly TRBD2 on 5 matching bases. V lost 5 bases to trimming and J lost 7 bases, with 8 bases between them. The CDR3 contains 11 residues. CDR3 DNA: TGTGCCAGCAGTCGCGGGTTGACCCAGTACTTC. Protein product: CASSRGLTQYF.

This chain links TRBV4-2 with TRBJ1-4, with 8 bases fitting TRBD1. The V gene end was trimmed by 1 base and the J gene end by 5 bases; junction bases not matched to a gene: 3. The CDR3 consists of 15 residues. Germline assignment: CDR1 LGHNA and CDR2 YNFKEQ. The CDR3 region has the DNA TGTGCCAGCAGCCAAGTGGCAGGGGGCAATGAAAAACTGTTTTTT. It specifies CASSQVAGGNEKLFF.

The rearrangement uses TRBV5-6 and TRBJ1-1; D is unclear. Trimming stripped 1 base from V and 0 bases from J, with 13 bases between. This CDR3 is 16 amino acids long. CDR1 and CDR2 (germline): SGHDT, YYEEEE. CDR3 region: CASSLNSGGLNTEAFF. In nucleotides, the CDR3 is TGTGCCAGCAGCTTGAATTCGGGAGGGCTGAACACTGAAGCTTTCTTT.

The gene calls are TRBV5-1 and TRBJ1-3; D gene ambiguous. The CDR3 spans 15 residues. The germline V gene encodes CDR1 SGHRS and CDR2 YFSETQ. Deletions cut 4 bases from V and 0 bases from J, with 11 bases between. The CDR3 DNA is TGCGCCAGCAGCCTGCTGGCAGGCTCTGGAAACACCATATATTTT. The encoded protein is CASSLLAGSGNTIYF. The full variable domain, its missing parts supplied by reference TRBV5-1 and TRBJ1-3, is KAGVTQTPRYLIKTRGQQVTLSCSPISGHRSVSWYQQTPGQGLQFLFEYFSETQRNKGNFPGRFSGRQFSNSRSEMNVSTLELGDSALYLCASSLLAGSGNTIYFGEGSWLTVV.

CDR3 loop: CASSDRSYEQYF. The CDR3 nucleotides read TGTGCCAGCAGTGACAGGTCCTACGAGCAGTACTTC. This chain connects TRBV2 to TRBJ2-7, with D unresolved. Germline-derived CDR1 and CDR2 are SNHLY and FYNNEI. V dropped 3 bases and J dropped 1 base, with 4 bases sitting between them. The CDR3 covers 12 residues.

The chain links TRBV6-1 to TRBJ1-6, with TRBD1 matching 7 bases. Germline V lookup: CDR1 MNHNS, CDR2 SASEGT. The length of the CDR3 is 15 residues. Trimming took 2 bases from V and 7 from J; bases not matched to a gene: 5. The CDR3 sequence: CASSESLQGNSPLHF. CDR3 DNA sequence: TGTGCCAGCAGTGAAAGTCTACAGGGGAATTCACCCCTCCACTTT.

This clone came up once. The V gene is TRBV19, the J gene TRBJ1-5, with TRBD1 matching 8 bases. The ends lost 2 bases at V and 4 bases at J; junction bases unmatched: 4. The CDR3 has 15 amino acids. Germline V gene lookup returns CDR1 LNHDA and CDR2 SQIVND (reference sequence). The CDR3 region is CASSIRGTGNQPQHF. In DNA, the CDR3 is TGTGCCAGTAGTATAAGGGGGACAGGTAATCAGCCCCAGCATTTT.

The CDR3 nucleotides read TGCGCCAGCAGCTCTCGAATGGGGGCATCCTACGAGCAGTACTTC. Translation: CASSSRMGASYEQYF. The genes are TRBV5-1 and TRBJ2-7; TRBD1 is a possible D gene (6 bases). Germline lookup yields CDR1 SGHRS and CDR2 YFSETQ. Trimming took off 3 bases at V and 1 base at J, with 14 bases between the two ends. The CDR3 totals 15 residues.

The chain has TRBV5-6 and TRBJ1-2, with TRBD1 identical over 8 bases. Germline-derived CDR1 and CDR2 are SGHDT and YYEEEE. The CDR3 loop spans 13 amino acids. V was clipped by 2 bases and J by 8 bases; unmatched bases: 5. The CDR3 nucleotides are TGTGCCAGCAGCTTTACAGGGGGAAAAGGCTACACCTTC. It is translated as CASSFTGGKGYTF.

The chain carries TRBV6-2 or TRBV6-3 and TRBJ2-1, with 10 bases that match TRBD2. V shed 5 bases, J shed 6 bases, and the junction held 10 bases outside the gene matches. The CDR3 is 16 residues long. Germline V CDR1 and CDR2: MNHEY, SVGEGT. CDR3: CASSPTSGMRGNEQFF. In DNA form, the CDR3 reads TGTGCCAGCAGTCCAACTAGCGGGATGCGCGGCAATGAGCAGTTCTTC.